The 23 T cell receptor beta chains presented below share a single source sample, sequenced in a study of shared clonotypes between healthy human individuals. It was CD45RO-negative cells, positively selected for CCR7, that made up naive CD8 cells, with terminally differentiated effector memory CD45RA+ cells excluded. Profiling relied on immunoSEQ multiplex PCR, and the TCRdb table lists in-frame clones only, not all of them. The table has under 600,000 clones, roughly 98% seen once. The material sequenced was naive CD8+ T cells sorted from blood. The receptors stem from a young man in good health.

This clone was seen only once. The rearrangement uses TRBV27 and TRBJ1-5; 7 bases fit TRBD1. This CDR3 is built from 14 residues. From germline, CDR1 is MNHEY and CDR2 SMNVEV (reference sequence). V dropped 10 bases and J dropped 9; count of bases not matched to a gene: 15. CDR3 sequence: CANPDRARGGPQHF. The DNA for the CDR3 is TGTGCCAACCCCGACAGGGCACGGGGAGGGCCCCAGCATTTT.

The V and J genes are TRBV18 and TRBJ2-5, with no clear D. CDR3 length: 14 amino acids. Germline values: CDR1 KGHSH, CDR2 LQKENI. V gave up 0 bases and J gave up 0 bases, with 5 bases separating them. The CDR3 region is CASSPPTDQETQYF. The DNA of the CDR3 is TGTGCCAGCTCACCACCGACGGACCAAGAGACCCAGTACTTC.

The rearrangement uses TRBV7-6 and TRBJ2-3; D might be TRBD1 (6 bases). Germline values: CDR1 SGHVS, CDR2 FNYEAQ. The ends were cut back, 5 bases at V and 6 bases at J, with 12 bases in the middle. The CDR3 sequence is 13 residues long. The CDR3, as DNA: TGTGCCAGCAGCGGACAGCGGAGGGATACGCAGTATTTT. It encodes CASSGQRRDTQYF. The full variable domain, rest sourced from reference TRBV7-6 and TRBJ2-3, is GAGVSQSPRYKVTKRGQDVALRCDPISGHVSLYWYRQALGQGPEFLTYFNYEAQQDKSGLPNDRFSAERPEGSISTLTIQRTEQRDSAMYRCASSGQRRDTQYFGPGTRLTVL.

This clone has just one count. The V and J genes are TRBV27 and TRBJ2-5, with D unresolved. Trimming pared 2 bases from V and 2 bases from J, leaving 9 bases between. Germline lookup yields CDR1 MNHEY and CDR2 SMNVEV (reference sequence). This CDR3 region has 14 residues. The CDR3 sequence: CASSLHRAQETQYF. The CDR3 DNA reads TGTGCCAGCAGTTTACACCGCGCACAAGAGACCCAGTACTTC.

This chain links TRBV6-5 with TRBJ2-3; D is perhaps TRBD1 (5 bases). Germline lookup yields CDR1 MNHEY and CDR2 SVGAGI. V was clipped by 11 bases and J by 3 bases, with 12 bases between them. The CDR3 runs to 12 residues. The CDR3: CASGARTDTQYF. The CDR3 DNA is TGTGCCTCTGGGGCTAGAACAGATACGCAGTATTTT.

The CDR3 DNA reads as TGTGCCAGCAGCTTAGGGACAGGGACACCAAACACTGAAGCTTTCTTT. It codes for CASSLGTGTPNTEAFF. The rearrangement uses TRBV11-3 and TRBJ1-1; 8 bases align to TRBD1. This CDR3 contains 16 residues. The J segment lost 2 bases and the V segment lost 1 base, leaving 6 bases of the junction unmatched. Germline values: CDR1 SGHNT, CDR2 YENEEA.

The CDR3 region is CASSSGLAGDFYEQYF. The CDR3 DNA follows: TGCGCCAGCAGCTCAGGACTAGCGGGAGACTTCTACGAGCAGTACTTC. This rearrangement joins TRBV5-1 to TRBJ2-7, with 13 bases lining up with TRBD2. Per the germline V gene, CDR1 is SGHRS and CDR2 is YFSETQ. The CDR3 consists of 16 residues. V lost 3 bases and J lost 3; bases outside the gene matches: 6.

CDR3 residues: CASTRGNEQFF. The CDR3 DNA sequence: TGCGCCAGCACGAGGGGGAATGAGCAGTTCTTC. The chain has TRBV5-1 and TRBJ2-1, with D perhaps TRBD1 (6 bases). CDR1 is SGHRS and CDR2 is YFSETQ in the germline V gene. The CDR3 is 11 residues long. Trimming left V 6 bases short and J 7 bases short, with 8 bases between.

This chain connects TRBV11-3 to TRBJ2-7, with D uncertain. The CDR3 extends over 13 amino acids. The germline V gene encodes CDR1 SGHNT and CDR2 YENEEA. Trimming left V 1 base short and J 1 base short, with 5 bases between. The CDR3 is CASSLAGSYEQYF. In DNA form, the CDR3 reads TGTGCCAGCAGCTTAGCAGGATCCTACGAGCAGTACTTC. Combining the CDR3 with reference TRBV11-3 and TRBJ2-7 gives the whole variable domain EAGVVQSPRYKIIEKKQPVAFWCNPISGHNTLYWYLQNLGQGPELLIRYENEEAVDDSQLPKDRFSAERLKGVDSTLKIQPAELGDSAVYLCASSLAGSYEQYFGPGTRLTVT.

The chain uses TRBV7-8 and TRBJ2-5; 7 bases are a match to TRBD2. After removal of 1 base from V and 2 bases from J, the junction contained 10 bases not matched to a gene. The CDR3 loop spans 17 amino acids. From germline, CDR1 is SGHVS and CDR2 FQNEAQ. CDR3 loop: CASSLDGLGKRQETQYF. In DNA form, the CDR3 reads TGTGCCAGCAGCTTAGACGGACTAGGAAAGAGACAAGAGACCCAGTACTTC. The whole variable domain, filled in from reference TRBV7-8 and TRBJ2-5, reads GAGVSQSPRYKVAKRGQDVALRCDPISGHVSLFWYQQALGQGPEFLTYFQNEAQLDKSGLPSDRFFAERPEGSVSTLKIQRTQQEDSAVYLCASSLDGLGKRQETQYFGPGTRLLVL.

The chain combines TRBV7-9 with TRBJ1-5; maybe TRBD1 (6 bases). V gave up 3 bases and J gave up 6 bases, with 9 bases separating them. This CDR3 is built from 13 residues. CDR1 is SEHNR and CDR2 is FQNEAQ in the germline V gene (reference sequence). CDR3 region: CASSFMDSQPQHF. The CDR3 DNA reads TGTGCCAGCAGCTTTATGGACAGTCAGCCCCAGCATTTT.

The rearrangement links TRBV4-2 to TRBJ2-2; D gene ambiguous. Trimming removed 0 bases at V and 4 bases at J, with 6 bases between. Germline V CDR1 and CDR2: LGHNA, YNFKEQ. The CDR3 spans 14 residues. The CDR3, as DNA: TGTGCCAGCAGCCAAGATATGGGCACCGGGGAGCTGTTTTTT. This gives the protein CASSQDMGTGELFF.

The V and J genes are TRBV5-6 and TRBJ1-5, with 10 bases identical to TRBD1. J lost 5 bases, V lost 4 bases, and 6 bases had no gene match. The germline CDR1 and CDR2 sequences are SGHDT and YYEEEE. This CDR3 has 15 residues. CDR3 nucleotide sequence: TGTGCCAGCAGCGGGGCCGGGACAGGGGATCAGCCCCAGCATTTT. This encodes CASSGAGTGDQPQHF.

Here the CDR3 reads CASSTGLDFGNQPQHF. Written as DNA, the CDR3 is TGTGCCAGTAGTACCGGACTGGACTTTGGCAATCAGCCCCAGCATTTT. The V gene is TRBV19, the J gene TRBJ1-5; D ambiguous. V dropped 4 bases and J dropped 2 bases, with 15 bases sitting between them. Germline assignment: CDR1 LNHDA and CDR2 SQIVND (reference sequence). There are 16 residues in the CDR3.

In nucleotides, the CDR3 is TGTGCCAGCAGCCCGATGGGGACTGAAGCTTTCTTT. Amino acids: CASSPMGTEAFF. The chain is built from TRBV7-9 and TRBJ1-1; D is ambiguous. The CDR3 covers 12 residues. Germline assignment: CDR1 SEHNR and CDR2 FQNEAQ (reference sequence). Trimming removed 5 bases from V and 5 bases from J, with 9 bases in between.

The chain couples TRBV9 to TRBJ2-3, with TRBD2 identical over 9 bases. This CDR3 has 15 amino acids. J gave up 1 base and V 5 bases, and 5 bases lay outside the gene matches. The germline V gene encodes CDR1 SGDLS and CDR2 YYNGEE. CDR3 residues: CASSVTSGRTDTQYF. CDR3 in DNA: TGTGCCAGCAGTGTGACTAGCGGCCGCACAGATACGCAGTATTTT.

This chain uses TRBV6-5 with TRBJ1-1; a possible D gene is TRBD1 (5 bases). The CDR3 extends over 14 amino acids. Germline assignment: CDR1 MNHEY and CDR2 SVGAGI. V shed 2 bases and J shed 4 bases, with 11 bases lying between them. This chain's CDR3 is CASSYGGGSTEAFF. CDR3 nucleotide sequence: TGTGCCAGCAGTTACGGGGGGGGAAGCACTGAAGCTTTCTTT.

The V gene is TRBV29-1, the J gene TRBJ2-2; no reliable D call. The germline V gene encodes CDR1 SQVTM and CDR2 ANQGSEA. V gave up 7 bases and J gave up 1 base, with 10 bases separating them. This CDR3 has 13 residues. CDR3 loop: CSARRQNTGELFF. CDR3 bases: TGCAGCGCCCGGAGACAGAACACCGGGGAGCTGTTTTTT.

The J gene is TRBJ2-2, the V gene TRBV5-1; no firm D call. The V end was cut by 0 bases, the J end by 6 bases, with 12 bases between. Germline V gene sequence: CDR1 SGHRS, CDR2 YFSETQ. The CDR3 sequence is 15 residues long. The CDR3 coding sequence is TGCGCCAGCAGCTTGGGTACCAAGATTCCCGGGGAGCTGTTTTTT. This encodes CASSLGTKIPGELFF.

V usage is TRBV7-9 and J usage is TRBJ2-3; D unclear. This CDR3 is 14 amino acids long. In germline, CDR1 is SEHNR, CDR2 FQNEAQ (reference sequence). V was pared by 5 bases and J by 4 bases, with 13 bases between. The CDR3 reads CASSPPPVADTQYF. Written as DNA, the CDR3 is TGTGCCAGCAGCCCCCCCCCAGTTGCAGATACGCAGTATTTT.

This clone has just a few counts. This rearrangement joins TRBV6-6 to TRBJ1-2; a possible D gene is TRBD1 (6 bases). Germline V gives CDR1 MNHNY, CDR2 SVGAGI (reference sequence). CDR3 length: 13 amino acids. The germline V and J ends were trimmed by 7 bases and 2 bases, with 11 bases remaining between them. Here the CDR3 reads CASKAGANYGYTF. The CDR3, as DNA: TGTGCCAGCAAAGCAGGGGCCAACTATGGCTACACCTTC.

The CDR3 sequence is CSVSRGISYEQYF. As DNA, the CDR3 is TGCAGCGTTTCCAGGGGCATCTCCTACGAGCAGTACTTC. The V and J genes are TRBV29-1 and TRBJ2-7; weak D call: TRBD1 (6 bases). The ends were cut back, 5 bases at V and 0 bases at J, with 11 bases in the middle. CDR1 and CDR2 from the germline V gene are SQVTM and ANQGSEA. The CDR3 length is 13 residues.

J is TRBJ2-7 and V is TRBV30, with D maybe TRBD1 (6 bases). The CDR3 contains 11 residues. Per the germline V gene, CDR1 is GTSNPN and CDR2 is SVGIG (reference sequence). Trimming shortened V by 2 bases and J by 7 bases, and 9 bases separated the two germline ends. The DNA of the CDR3 is TGTGCCTGGAGTACAGGGTGGGAGCAGTACTTC. Translation: CAWSTGWEQYF.